This T cell receptor (beta chain) was sequenced during a study of shared clonotypes between healthy human individuals. Several immunoSEQ plates held equal portions of the genomic DNA taken from each subset. Methods used by the authors: ImmunoSEQ supplied junction-only sequences lacking quality scores, so filtering was different. The method was immunoSEQ multiplex PCR; TCRdb's version includes in-frame clones alone and lacks a portion of them. V and J calls plus clone size are reproduced from that table; the DNA served to infer D and trimming. This table has 1.5 million to 2.5 million clones, over 85% appearing once. CDR1 is KGHSY, CDR2 FQNENV, per germline. CDR3 length: 16 amino acids. V was pared by 5 bases and J by 6 bases, with 19 bases between. Cells designated naive CD8 were CD45RO-negative and were positively selected for CCR7, with terminally differentiated effector memory CD45RA+ cells excluded.

The chain joins TRBV16 to TRBJ1-4; D is uncertain. This TCR was sampled from a man aged 18 to 30 in good health. Sequenced input: naive CD8+ T cells sorted from blood. CDR3 sequence reads: CASSWGLGIEDEKLFF. In nucleotides, the CDR3 is TGTGCCAGCAGCTGGGGTTTGGGGATAGAAGATGAAAAACTGTTTTTT.